This TCR beta chain came from a study of T cells in Graves' hyperthyroidism and ophthalmopathy. Each ophthalmopathy patient scored at least 3 on the Clinical Activity Score and at least 4 on NOSPECS grade, with duration under 3 months. Diagnoses were made from clinical symptoms, serum measures (thyroxine and TRAb), thyroid ultrasound and orbital computed tomography. Fresh peripheral blood, around 10 ml of it, supplied the PBMCs. What was amplified from RNA transcripts were TCR beta CDR3 regions. The HTBI primer set drove a first-round RT-PCR of the TCR CDR3. TCRdb fed the multiplex PCR reads into MiXCR, producing one record per CDR3 protein. In the table there are 330,000 or so distinct CDR3 sequences, around a fifth of which are singletons. As regards this clonotype: Its specificity is not known.

The length of the CDR3 is 14 residues. Germline CDR1 LNHDA, CDR2 SQIVND (reference sequence). Trimming cost V 5 bases and J 3 bases, with 11 bases left between them. Points from the study as a whole: The blood repertoire included most of the expanded thyroid clonotypes above 0.001.

The sequence derives from a man between 50 and 59 years old with Graves' ophthalmopathy. The V and J genes are TRBV19 and TRBJ1-5; perhaps TRBD1 as D (6 bases). Sequenced material: blood. CDR3: CASSHQGYNQPQHF. The CDR3 nucleotides are TGTGCCAGTAGTCACCAGGGGTACAATCAGCCCCAGCATTTT.